This TCR beta chain originates from a study of T cells in Graves' hyperthyroidism and ophthalmopathy. RNA transcripts gave rise to amplified TCR beta CDR3 regions. Researchers ran a first-round RT-PCR on the TCR CDR3 using the HTBI primer set. In TCRdb, the multiplex PCR reads were re-called with MiXCR into one record per CDR3 protein. This table holds fewer than 350,000 distinct CDR3 sequences, around 15% found once. Diagnosis of hyperthyroidism was new in patients aged 18 to 65, and its duration was under 2 months. The PBMCs were taken from approximately 9 ml of fresh peripheral blood. Germline CDR1 is DFQATT and CDR2 is SNEGSKA (reference sequence). Trimming removed 0 bases at V and 1 base at J, with 7 bases between. This CDR3 region has 14 residues. Study-level findings and limits: A model using 13 V-J features told ophthalmopathy apart from stable hyperthyroidism. The model made its ophthalmopathy prediction, and onset followed a median approximately 7 months later.

This clonotype occurred many times. The antigen is not known. Sequencing was performed on blood. The clonotype was recovered from a woman in her thirties or forties with Graves' hyperthyroidism. The chain employs TRBV20-1 and TRBJ1-3; D is unresolved. The CDR3 region has the DNA TGCAGTGCTAGAGATAGCCGTTCTGGAAACACCATATATTTT. Protein sequence: CSARDSRSGNTIYF.